The entry below describes one TCR beta chain. The sample comes from a study of blood T cell repertoires in COVID-19. In the study overall: Sample material is recorded as cDNA or gDNA derived from T cells, B-cell-depleted T cells, or PBMCs.

The data were produced by immunoSEQ multiplex PCR, yet TCRdb's version contains in-frame clones alone and is incomplete. The sample records over 95,000 clones, approximately 91% being singletons. The sequence derives from a woman aged 70-85 years who had recovered from COVID-19. Sequenced: peripheral blood.

CDR3 region: CASSWRGGEASTDTQYF. The CDR3, as DNA: TGTGCCAGCAGCTGGCGGGGGGGTGAGGCTAGCACAGATACGCAGTATTTT. This sequence joins TRBV7-2 and TRBJ2-3, with 9 bases fitting TRBD2. V lost 4 bases to trimming and J lost 0 bases; unmatched junction nucleotides: 8. From germline, CDR1 is SGHTA and CDR2 FQGNSA. The CDR3 runs to 17 residues. Filled out from reference TRBV7-2 and TRBJ2-3, the complete variable domain reads GAGVSQSPSNKVTEKGKDVELRCDPISGHTALYWYRQSLGQGLEFLIYFQGNSAPDKSGLPSDRFSAERTGGSVSTLTIQRTQQEDSAVYLCASSWRGGEASTDTQYFGPGTRLTVL.